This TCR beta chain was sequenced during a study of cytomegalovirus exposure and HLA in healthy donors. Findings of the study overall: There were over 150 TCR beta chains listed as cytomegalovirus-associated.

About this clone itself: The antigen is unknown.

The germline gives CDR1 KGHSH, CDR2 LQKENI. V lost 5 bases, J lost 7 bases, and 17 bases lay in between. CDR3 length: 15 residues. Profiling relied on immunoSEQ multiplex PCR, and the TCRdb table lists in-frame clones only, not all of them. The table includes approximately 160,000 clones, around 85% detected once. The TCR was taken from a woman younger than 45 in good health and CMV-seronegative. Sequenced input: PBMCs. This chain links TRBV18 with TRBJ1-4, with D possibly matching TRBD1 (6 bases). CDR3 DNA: TGTGCCAGCTCAGCAACCAATGGGGGGGCTGAAAAACTGTTTTTT. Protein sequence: CASSATNGGAEKLFF.